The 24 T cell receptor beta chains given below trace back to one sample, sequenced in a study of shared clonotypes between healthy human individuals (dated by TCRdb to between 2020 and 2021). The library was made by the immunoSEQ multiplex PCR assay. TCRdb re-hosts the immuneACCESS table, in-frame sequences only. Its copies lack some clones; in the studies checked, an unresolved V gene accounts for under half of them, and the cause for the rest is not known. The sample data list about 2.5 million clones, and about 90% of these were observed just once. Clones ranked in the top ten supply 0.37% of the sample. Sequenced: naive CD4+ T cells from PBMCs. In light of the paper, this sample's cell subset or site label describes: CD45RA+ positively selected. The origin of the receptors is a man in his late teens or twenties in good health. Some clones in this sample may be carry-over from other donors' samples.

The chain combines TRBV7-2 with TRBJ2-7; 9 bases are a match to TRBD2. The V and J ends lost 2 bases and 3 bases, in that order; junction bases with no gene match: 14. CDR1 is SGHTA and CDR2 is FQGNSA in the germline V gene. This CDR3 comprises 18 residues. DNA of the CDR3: TGTGCCAGCAGCTTAAGGCTAGCGGGACTCCTTTTAGACTACGAGCAGTACTTC. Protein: CASSLRLAGLLLDYEQYF.

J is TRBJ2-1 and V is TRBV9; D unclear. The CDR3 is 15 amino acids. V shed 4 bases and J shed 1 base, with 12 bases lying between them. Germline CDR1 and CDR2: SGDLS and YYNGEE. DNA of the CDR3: TGTGCCAGCAGCTCCCTGGATTATTCCTACAATGAGCAGTTCTTC. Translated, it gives CASSSLDYSYNEQFF.

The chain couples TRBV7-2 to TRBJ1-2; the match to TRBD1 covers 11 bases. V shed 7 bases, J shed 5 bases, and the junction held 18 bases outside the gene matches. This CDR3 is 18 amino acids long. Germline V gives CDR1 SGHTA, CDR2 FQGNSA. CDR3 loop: CASTFTPLIGQGAYGYTF. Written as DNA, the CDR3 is TGTGCCAGCACCTTTACCCCTCTTATCGGACAGGGGGCTTATGGCTACACCTTC.

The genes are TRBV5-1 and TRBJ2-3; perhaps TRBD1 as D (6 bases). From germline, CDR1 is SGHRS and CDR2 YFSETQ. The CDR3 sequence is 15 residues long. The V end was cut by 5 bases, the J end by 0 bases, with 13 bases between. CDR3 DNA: TGCGCCAGCAGGGTGGACAGCGCTAGCACAGATACGCAGTATTTT. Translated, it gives CASRVDSASTDTQYF.

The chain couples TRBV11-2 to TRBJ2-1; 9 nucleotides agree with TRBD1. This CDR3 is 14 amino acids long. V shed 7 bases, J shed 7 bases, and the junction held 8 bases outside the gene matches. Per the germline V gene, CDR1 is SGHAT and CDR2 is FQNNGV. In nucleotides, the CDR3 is TGTGCCAGCACTGGGGGACAGGGTAGGAATGAGCAGTTCTTC. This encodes CASTGGQGRNEQFF.

Written as DNA, the CDR3 is TGTGCCAGCAGCGCCCGCGGGACCCCCTACGAGCAGTACTTC. It encodes CASSARGTPYEQYF. The chain combines TRBV11-3 with TRBJ2-7; TRBD2 is a possible D gene (6 bases). V was cut by 5 bases and J by 2 bases, with 13 bases left in between. The CDR3 covers 14 residues. Germline V CDR1 and CDR2: SGHNT, YENEEA.

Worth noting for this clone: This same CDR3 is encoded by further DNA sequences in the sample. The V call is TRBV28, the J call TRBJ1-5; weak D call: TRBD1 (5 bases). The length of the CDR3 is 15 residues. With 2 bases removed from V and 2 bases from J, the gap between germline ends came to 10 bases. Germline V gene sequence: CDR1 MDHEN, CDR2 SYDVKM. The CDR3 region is CASSLLRVGNQPQHF. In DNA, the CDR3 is TGTGCCAGCAGTTTACTCAGGGTCGGCAATCAGCCCCAGCATTTT.

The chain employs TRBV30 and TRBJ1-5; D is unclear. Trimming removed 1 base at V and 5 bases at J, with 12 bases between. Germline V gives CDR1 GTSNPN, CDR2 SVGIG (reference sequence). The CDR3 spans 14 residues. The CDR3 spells CAWSAPGGYQPQHF. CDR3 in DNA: TGTGCCTGGAGTGCCCCTGGTGGTTATCAGCCCCAGCATTTT. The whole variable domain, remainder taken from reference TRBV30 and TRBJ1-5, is SQTIHQWPATLVQPVGSPLSLECTVEGTSNPNLYWYRQAAGRGLQLLFYSVGIGQISSEVPQNLSASRPQDRQFILSSKKLLLSDSGFYLCAWSAPGGYQPQHFGDGTRLSIL.

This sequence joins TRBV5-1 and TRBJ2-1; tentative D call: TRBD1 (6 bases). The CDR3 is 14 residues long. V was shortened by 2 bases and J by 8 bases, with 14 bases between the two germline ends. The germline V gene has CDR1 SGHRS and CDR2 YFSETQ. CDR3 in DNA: TGCGCCAGCAGCTTATTATTACAGGGTGATGAGCAGTTCTTC. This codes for CASSLLLQGDEQFF.

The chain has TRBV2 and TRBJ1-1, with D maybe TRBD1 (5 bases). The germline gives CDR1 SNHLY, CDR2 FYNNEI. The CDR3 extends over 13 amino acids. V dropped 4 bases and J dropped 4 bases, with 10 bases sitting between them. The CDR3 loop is CASSAGPRTEAFF. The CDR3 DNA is TGTGCCAGCAGTGCAGGGCCGCGCACTGAAGCTTTCTTT. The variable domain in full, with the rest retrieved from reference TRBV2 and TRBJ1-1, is EPEVTQTPSHQVTQMGQEVILRCVPISNHLYFYWYRQILGQKVEFLVSFYNNEISEKSEIFDDQFSVERPDGSNFTLKIRSTKLEDSAMYFCASSAGPRTEAFFGQGTRLTVV.

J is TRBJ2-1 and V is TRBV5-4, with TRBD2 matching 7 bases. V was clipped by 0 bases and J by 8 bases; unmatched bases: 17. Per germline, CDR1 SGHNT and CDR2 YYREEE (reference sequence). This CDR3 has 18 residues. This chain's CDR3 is CASSLAGRGGGRGDEQFF. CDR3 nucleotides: TGTGCCAGCAGCTTGGCCGGAAGAGGCGGGGGTCGCGGGGATGAGCAGTTCTTC.

The CDR3 region is CASSYRNSAHGYTF. DNA for the CDR3: TGTGCCAGCAGTTACAGGAACAGCGCCCATGGCTACACCTTC. The rearrangement links TRBV6-6 to TRBJ1-2; D not resolved. The germline gives CDR1 MNHNY, CDR2 SVGAGI (reference sequence). The CDR3 has 14 residues. V was clipped by 2 bases and J by 6 bases, with 13 bases between them.

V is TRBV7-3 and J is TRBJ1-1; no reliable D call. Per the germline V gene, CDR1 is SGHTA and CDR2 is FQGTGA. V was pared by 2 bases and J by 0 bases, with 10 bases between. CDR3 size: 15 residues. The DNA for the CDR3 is TGTGCCAGCAGCTTAGGCAGCAATATGAACACTGAAGCTTTCTTT. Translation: CASSLGSNMNTEAFF.

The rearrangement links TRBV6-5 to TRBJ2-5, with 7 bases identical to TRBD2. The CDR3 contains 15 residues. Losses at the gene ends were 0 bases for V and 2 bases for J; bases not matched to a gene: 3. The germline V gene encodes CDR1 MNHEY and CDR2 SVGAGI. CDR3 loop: CASSYSGGTQETQYF. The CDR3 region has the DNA TGTGCCAGCAGTTACTCGGGGGGGACGCAAGAGACCCAGTACTTC.

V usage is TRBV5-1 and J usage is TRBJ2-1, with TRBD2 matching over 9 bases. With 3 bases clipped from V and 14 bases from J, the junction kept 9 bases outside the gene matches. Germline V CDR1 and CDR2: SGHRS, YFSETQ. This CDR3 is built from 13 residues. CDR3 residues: CASSSLPTSGKFF. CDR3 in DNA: TGCGCCAGCAGCTCCCTTCCGACTAGCGGAAAGTTCTTC.

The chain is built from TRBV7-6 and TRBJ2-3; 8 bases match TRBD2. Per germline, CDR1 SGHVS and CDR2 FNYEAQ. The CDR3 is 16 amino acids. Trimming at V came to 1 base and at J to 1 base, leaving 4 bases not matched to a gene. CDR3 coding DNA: TGTGCCAGCAGCTTAGGGGCGGGAGGAGGCACAGATACGCAGTATTTT. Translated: CASSLGAGGGTDTQYF.

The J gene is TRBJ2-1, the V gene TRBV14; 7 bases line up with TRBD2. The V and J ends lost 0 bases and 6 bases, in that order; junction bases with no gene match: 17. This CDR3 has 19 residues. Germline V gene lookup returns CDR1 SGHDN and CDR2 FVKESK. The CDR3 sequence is CASSQDPPVTSRNPNEQFF. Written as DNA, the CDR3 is TGTGCCAGCAGCCAAGATCCTCCCGTGACTAGCAGAAATCCCAATGAGCAGTTCTTC. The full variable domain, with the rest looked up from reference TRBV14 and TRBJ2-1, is EAGVTQFPSHSVIEKGQTVTLRCDPISGHDNLYWYRRVMGKEIKFLLHFVKESKQDESGMPNNRFLAERTGGTYSTLKVQPAELEDSGVYFCASSQDPPVTSRNPNEQFFGPGTRLTVL.

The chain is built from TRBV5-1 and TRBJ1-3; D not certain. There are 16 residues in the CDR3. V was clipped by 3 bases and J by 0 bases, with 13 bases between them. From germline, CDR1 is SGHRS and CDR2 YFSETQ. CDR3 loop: CASSWGPDGSGNTIYF. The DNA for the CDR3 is TGCGCCAGCAGCTGGGGTCCGGACGGCTCTGGAAACACCATATATTTT.

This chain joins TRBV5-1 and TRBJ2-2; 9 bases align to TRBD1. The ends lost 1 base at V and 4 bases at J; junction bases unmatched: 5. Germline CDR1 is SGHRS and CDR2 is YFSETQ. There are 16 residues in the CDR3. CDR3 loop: CASSLTGGDITGELFF. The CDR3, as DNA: TGCGCCAGCAGCTTGACAGGGGGCGATATCACCGGGGAGCTGTTTTTT. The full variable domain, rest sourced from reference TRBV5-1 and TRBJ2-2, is KAGVTQTPRYLIKTRGQQVTLSCSPISGHRSVSWYQQTPGQGLQFLFEYFSETQRNKGNFPGRFSGRQFSNSRSEMNVSTLELGDSALYLCASSLTGGDITGELFFGEGSRLTVL.

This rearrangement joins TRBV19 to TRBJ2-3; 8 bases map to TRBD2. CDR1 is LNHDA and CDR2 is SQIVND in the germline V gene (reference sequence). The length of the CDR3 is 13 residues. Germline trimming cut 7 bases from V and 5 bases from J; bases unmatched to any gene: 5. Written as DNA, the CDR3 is TGTGCCAGTACTGCGGGAGGCCGAGATACGCAGTATTTT. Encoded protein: CASTAGGRDTQYF. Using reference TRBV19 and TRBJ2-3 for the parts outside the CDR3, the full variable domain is DGGITQSPKYLFRKEGQNVTLSCEQNLNHDAMYWYRQDPGQGLRLIYYSQIVNDFQKGDIAEGYSVSREKKESFPLTVTSAQKNPTAFYLCASTAGGRDTQYFGPGTRLTVL.

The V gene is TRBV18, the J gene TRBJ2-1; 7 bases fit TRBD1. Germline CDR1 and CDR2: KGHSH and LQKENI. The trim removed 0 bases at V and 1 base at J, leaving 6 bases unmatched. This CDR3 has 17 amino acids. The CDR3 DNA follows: TGTGCCAGCTCACCACCGGGGGTCAGGGGGTCCTACAATGAGCAGTTCTTC. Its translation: CASSPPGVRGSYNEQFF.

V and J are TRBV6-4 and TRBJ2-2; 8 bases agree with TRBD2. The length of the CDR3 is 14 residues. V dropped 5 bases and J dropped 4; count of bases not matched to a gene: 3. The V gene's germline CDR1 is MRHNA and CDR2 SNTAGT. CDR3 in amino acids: CASSREGLTGELFF. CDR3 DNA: TGTGCCAGCAGTCGGGAGGGCCTCACCGGGGAGCTGTTTTTT.

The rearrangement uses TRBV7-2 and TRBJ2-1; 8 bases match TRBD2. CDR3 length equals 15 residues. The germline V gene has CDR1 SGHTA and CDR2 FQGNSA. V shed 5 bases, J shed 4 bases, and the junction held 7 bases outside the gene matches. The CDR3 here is CASSPIAGTYNEQFF. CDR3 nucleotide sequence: TGTGCCAGCAGCCCTATAGCGGGAACGTACAATGAGCAGTTCTTC.

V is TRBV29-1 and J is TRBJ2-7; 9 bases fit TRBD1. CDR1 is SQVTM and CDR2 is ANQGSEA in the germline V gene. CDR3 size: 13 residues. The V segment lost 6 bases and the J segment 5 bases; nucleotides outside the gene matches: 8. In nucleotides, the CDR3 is TGCAGCGTGGAGCCCGGGACAGGGAACGAGCAGTACTTC. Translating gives CSVEPGTGNEQYF.